These 9 T cell receptor beta chains were all obtained from the same sample, sequenced in a study of PD-1 blockade in classical Hodgkin lymphoma. The time point was: cycle 4 day 1 (C4D1), after 6 weeks of nivolumab. With no exception, relapse followed autologous stem cell transplantation in all patients, and brentuximab vedotin exposure varied. Profiled with immunoSEQ multiplex PCR; TCRdb holds only in-frame clones, not every one. Altogether about 64,000 clones are present, around nine tenths being singletons, with the ten largest covering around 8%. Sequenced material: peripheral blood mononuclear cells (PBMCs), taken before the fourth cycle of nivolumab. The receptors come from a human donor with classical Hodgkin lymphoma.

The rearrangement links TRBV5-5 to TRBJ1-1; 7 bases fit TRBD1. This CDR3 has 11 amino acids. CDR1 SGHKS and CDR2 YYEKEE come from the germline V gene (reference sequence). V gave up 8 bases and J gave up 3 bases; unmatched junction bases: 1. The CDR3 DNA reads as TGTGCCAGTACAGGGGACACTGAAGCTTTCTTT. As protein: CASTGDTEAFF.

The V and J genes are TRBV28 and TRBJ2-7; a possible D gene is TRBD1 (6 bases). The CDR3 totals 13 residues. CDR1 MDHEN and CDR2 SYDVKM come from the germline V gene. Deletions cut 5 bases from V and 5 bases from J, with 13 bases between. CDR3 nucleotide sequence: TGTGCCAGCAGTCTCTTACAGGGTAACGAGCAGTACTTC. Protein product: CASSLLQGNEQYF.

This chain joins TRBV7-8 and TRBJ2-7; TRBD1 agrees at 9 bases. This CDR3 has 14 amino acids. V lost 5 bases, J lost 5 bases, and 7 bases stayed unmatched. CDR1 and CDR2 from the germline V gene are SGHVS and FQNEAQ. CDR3 DNA: TGTGCCAGCAGCGCCGGGACAGGGCCCCACGAGCAGTACTTC. Translating gives CASSAGTGPHEQYF.

The genes are TRBV18 and TRBJ1-3, with no clear D. The CDR3 is 16 amino acids. The V and J ends lost 3 bases and 2 bases respectively, with 14 bases between them. Germline V gives CDR1 KGHSH, CDR2 LQKENI. The CDR3 protein is CASSPFDGNTGNTIYF. CDR3 nucleotides: TGTGCCAGCTCACCGTTTGACGGTAACACTGGAAACACCATATATTTT. Complete variable domain (other parts from reference TRBV18 and TRBJ1-3): NAGVMQNPRHLVRRRGQEARLRCSPMKGHSHVYWYRQLPEEGLKFMVYLQKENIIDESGMPKERFSAEFPKEGPSILRIQQVVRGDSAAYFCASSPFDGNTGNTIYFGEGSWLTVV.

About this clone itself: Other DNA sequences of this sample code for an identical CDR3. V usage is TRBV5-1 and J usage is TRBJ2-3; D gene uncertain. CDR1 is SGHRS, CDR2 YFSETQ, per germline. Trimming took off 0 bases at V and 2 bases at J, with 7 bases between the two ends. The CDR3 has 14 residues. CDR3 residues: CASSLAESTDTQYF. The CDR3 coding sequence is TGCGCCAGCAGCTTGGCCGAGTCCACAGATACGCAGTATTTT.

The gene calls are TRBV27 and TRBJ2-7; the D is unclear. The V end lost 0 bases, the J end lost 5 bases, and 11 bases lay between the germline ends. The germline CDR1 and CDR2 sequences are MNHEY and SMNVEV (reference sequence). The CDR3 covers 14 residues. The CDR3 region has the DNA TGTGCCAGCAGTTTATCGGTCGGTTGGGACGAGCAGTACTTC. Protein product: CASSLSVGWDEQYF.

J is TRBJ2-7 and V is TRBV6-1, with a weak D call TRBD2 (6 bases). The germline V gene has CDR1 MNHNS and CDR2 SASEGT. Between the trimmed V and J ends, which lost 7 bases and 2 bases, there was a span of 18 bases. There are 15 residues in the CDR3. The CDR3 nucleotides read TGTGCCAGCATGAGACTTAGCGGAACCCCCTACGAGCAGTACTTC. Protein: CASMRLSGTPYEQYF.

This clone was observed a few times. CDR3 nucleotide sequence: TGTGCCACGGGACTGCACGGCGGGGAGCTGTTTTTT. It specifies CATGLHGGELFF. The chain couples TRBV27 to TRBJ2-2, with D possibly being TRBD2 (6 bases). There are 12 residues in the CDR3. Germline CDR1 and CDR2: MNHEY and SMNVEV (reference sequence). V was clipped by 10 bases and J by 7 bases, with 13 bases between them.

The chain uses TRBV6-1 and TRBJ2-1; D uncertain. This CDR3 comprises 12 residues. The germline V gene has CDR1 MNHNS and CDR2 SASEGT. V was trimmed by 5 bases and J by 4 bases, leaving 6 bases between them. Written as DNA, the CDR3 is TGTGCCAGCAGTTTGGGGTACAATGAGCAGTTCTTC. Its protein is CASSLGYNEQFF.